This section outlines one T cell receptor (beta chain) sequence together with its context. Its antigen is unknown. These data are taken from a study of Ad26.COV2.S vaccination and SARS-CoV-2 variants. For the study at large: Trial arm assignment for the donor was COV1001 Ad26.COV2.S. Intramuscular Ad26.COV2.S doses were given once or twice, 56 days apart.

Only in-frame clones appear in the TCRdb table, and some are missing; sequencing was by immunoSEQ multiplex PCR. In the table there are about 390,000 clones, about nine tenths of which are singletons. Points from the study as a whole: The breadth of spike-specific CD8+ and CD4+ T cell responses after vaccination was reportedly substantial.

Sample treatment: roughly 18 received Ad26.COV2.S at low or high dose, single or two shots; about 5 received placebo; per-sample allocation not given. Each sample was drawn 63 days after the first injection (of vaccine or placebo). The input for sequencing was peripheral blood, taken in a trial of Ad26.COV2.S vaccine versus placebo. The sequence came from a person aged 18-65 years who received the Ad26.COV2.S COVID-19 vaccine or a placebo.

CDR3 in amino acids: CASSLGGASYNSPLHF. In DNA form, the CDR3 reads TGTGCCAGCAGCTTAGGTGGGGCGTCCTATAATTCACCCCTCCACTTT. This rearrangement joins TRBV13 to TRBJ1-6, with D possibly TRBD1 on 5 matching bases. V was pared by 0 bases and J by 1 base, with 7 bases between. The CDR3 spans 16 residues. The germline V gene encodes CDR1 PRHDT and CDR2 FYEKMQ (reference sequence).